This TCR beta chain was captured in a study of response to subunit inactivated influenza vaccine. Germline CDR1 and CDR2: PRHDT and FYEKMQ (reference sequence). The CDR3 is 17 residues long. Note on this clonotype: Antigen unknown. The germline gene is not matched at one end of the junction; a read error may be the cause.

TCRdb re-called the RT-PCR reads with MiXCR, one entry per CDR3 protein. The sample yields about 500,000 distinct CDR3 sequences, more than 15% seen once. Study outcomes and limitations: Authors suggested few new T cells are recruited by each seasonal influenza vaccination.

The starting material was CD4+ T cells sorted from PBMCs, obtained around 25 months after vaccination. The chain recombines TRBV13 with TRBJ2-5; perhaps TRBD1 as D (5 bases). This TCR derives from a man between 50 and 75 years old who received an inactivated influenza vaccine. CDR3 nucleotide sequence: TGTGCCAGCAGCCTAGGGTCCTTTAGGGGAAGGGGAGAGACCCAGTACTTC. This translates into CASSLGSFRGRGETQYF.